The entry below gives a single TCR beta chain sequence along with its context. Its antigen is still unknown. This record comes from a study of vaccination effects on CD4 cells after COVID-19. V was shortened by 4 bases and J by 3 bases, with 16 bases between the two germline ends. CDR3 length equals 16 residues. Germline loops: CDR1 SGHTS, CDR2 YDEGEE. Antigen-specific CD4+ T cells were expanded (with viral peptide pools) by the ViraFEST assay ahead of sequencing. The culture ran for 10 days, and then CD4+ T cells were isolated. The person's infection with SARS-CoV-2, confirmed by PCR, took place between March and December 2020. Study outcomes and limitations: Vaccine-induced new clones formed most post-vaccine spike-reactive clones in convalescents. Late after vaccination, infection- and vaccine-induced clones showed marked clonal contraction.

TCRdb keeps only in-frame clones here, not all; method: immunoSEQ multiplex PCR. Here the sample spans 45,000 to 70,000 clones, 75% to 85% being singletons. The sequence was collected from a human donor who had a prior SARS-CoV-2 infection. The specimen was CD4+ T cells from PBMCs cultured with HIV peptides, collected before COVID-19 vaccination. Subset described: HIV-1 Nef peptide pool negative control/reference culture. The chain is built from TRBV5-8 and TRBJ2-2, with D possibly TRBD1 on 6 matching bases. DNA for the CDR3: TGTGCCAGCAGCAGTGGACAGAGTCTTTACACCGGGGAGCTGTTTTTT. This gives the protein CASSSGQSLYTGELFF.